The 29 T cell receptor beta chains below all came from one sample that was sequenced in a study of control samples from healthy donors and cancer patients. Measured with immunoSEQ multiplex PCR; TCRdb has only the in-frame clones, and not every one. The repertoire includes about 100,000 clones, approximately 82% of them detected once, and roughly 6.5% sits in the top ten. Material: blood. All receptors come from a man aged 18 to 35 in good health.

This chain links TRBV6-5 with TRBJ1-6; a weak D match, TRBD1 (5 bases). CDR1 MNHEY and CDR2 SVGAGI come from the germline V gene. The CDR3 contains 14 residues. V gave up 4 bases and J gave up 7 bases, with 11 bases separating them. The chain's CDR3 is CASSSGPINSPLHF. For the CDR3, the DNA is TGTGCCAGCAGTTCGGGACCTATAAATTCACCCCTCCACTTT.

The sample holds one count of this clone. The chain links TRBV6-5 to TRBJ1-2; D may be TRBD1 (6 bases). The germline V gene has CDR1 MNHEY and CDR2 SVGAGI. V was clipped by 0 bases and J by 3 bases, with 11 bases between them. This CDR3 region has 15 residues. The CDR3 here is CASSYSPGGDYGYTF. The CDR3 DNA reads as TGTGCCAGCAGTTACTCACCCGGGGGCGACTATGGCTACACCTTC.

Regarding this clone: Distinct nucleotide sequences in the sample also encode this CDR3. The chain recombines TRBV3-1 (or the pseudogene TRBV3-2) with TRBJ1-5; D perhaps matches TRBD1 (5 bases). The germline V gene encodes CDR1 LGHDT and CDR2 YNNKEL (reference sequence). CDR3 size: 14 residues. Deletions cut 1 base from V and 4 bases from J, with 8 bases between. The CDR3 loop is CASSQGGGNQPQHF. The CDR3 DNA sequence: TGTGCCAGCAGCCAAGGGGGGGGGAATCAGCCCCAGCATTTT.

The CDR3 spells CAWSVTGGHYKQFF. The CDR3 nucleotides read TGTGCCTGGAGTGTGACGGGGGGGCATTATAAGCAGTTCTTC. The gene calls are TRBV30 and TRBJ2-1; 8 nucleotides agree with TRBD2. The CDR3 sequence is 14 residues long. Germline V gene sequence: CDR1 GTSNPN, CDR2 SVGIG (reference sequence). The trim removed 0 bases at V and 11 bases at J, leaving 9 bases unmatched.

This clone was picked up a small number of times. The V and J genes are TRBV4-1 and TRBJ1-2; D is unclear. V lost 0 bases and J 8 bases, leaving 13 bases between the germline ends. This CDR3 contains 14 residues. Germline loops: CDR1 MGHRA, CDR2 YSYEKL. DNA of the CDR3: TGCGCCAGCAGCCAAGATGAGGGAATGAGAGGCTACACCTTC. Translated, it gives CASSQDEGMRGYTF.

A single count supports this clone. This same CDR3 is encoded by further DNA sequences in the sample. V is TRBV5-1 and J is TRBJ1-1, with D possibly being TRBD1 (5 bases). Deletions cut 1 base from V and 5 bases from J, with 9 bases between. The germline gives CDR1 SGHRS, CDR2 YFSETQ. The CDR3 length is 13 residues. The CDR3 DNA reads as TGCGCCAGCAGCTTGAACCGGGGGACTGAAGCTTTCTTT. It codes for CASSLNRGTEAFF.

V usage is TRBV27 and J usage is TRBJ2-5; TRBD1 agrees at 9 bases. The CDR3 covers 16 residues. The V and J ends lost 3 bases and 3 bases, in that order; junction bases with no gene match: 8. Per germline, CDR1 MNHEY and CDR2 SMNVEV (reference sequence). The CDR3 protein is CASSFGRDRAEETQYF. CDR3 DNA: TGTGCCAGCAGTTTCGGCCGGGACAGGGCAGAAGAGACCCAGTACTTC.

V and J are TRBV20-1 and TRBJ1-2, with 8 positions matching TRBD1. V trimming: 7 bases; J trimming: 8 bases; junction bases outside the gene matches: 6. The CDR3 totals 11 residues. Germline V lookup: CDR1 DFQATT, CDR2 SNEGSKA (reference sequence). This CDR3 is CSGNRGNGYTF. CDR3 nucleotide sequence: TGCAGTGGAAACAGGGGGAACGGCTACACCTTC.

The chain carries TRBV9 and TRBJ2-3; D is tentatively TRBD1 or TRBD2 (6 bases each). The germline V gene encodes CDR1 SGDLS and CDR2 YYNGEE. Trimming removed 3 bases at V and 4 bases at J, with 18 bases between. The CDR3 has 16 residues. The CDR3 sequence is CASSGRGRGTADTQYF. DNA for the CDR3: TGTGCCAGCAGCGGACGGGGGCGGGGAACTGCAGATACGCAGTATTTT.

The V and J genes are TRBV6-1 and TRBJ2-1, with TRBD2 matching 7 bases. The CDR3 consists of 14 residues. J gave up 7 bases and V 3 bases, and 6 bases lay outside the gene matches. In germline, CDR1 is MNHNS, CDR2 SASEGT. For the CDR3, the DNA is TGTGCCAGCAGTGAGGGGAGGGACTGGAATGAGCAGTTCTTC. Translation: CASSEGRDWNEQFF.

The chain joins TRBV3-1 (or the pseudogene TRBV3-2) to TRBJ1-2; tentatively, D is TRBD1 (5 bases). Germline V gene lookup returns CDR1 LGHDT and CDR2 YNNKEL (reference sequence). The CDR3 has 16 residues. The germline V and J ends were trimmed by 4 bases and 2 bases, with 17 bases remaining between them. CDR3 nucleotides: TGTGCCAGCAGCCCGACGTGGAGGGGCTCAAACTATGGCTACACCTTC. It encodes CASSPTWRGSNYGYTF.

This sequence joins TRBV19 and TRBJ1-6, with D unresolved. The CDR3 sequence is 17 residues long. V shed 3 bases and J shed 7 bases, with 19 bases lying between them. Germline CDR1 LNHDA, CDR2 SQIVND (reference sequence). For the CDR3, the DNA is TGTGCCAGTAGTATCGTGTTCGGGTGGGAGTCGAATTCACCCCTCCACTTT. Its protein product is CASSIVFGWESNSPLHF.

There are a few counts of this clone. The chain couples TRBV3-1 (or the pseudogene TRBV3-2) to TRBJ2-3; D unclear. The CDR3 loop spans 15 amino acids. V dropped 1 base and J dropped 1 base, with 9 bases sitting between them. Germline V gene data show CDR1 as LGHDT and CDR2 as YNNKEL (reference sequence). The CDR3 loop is CASSQGLSGTDTQYF. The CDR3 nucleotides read TGTGCCAGCAGCCAAGGTTTGAGCGGCACAGATACGCAGTATTTT.

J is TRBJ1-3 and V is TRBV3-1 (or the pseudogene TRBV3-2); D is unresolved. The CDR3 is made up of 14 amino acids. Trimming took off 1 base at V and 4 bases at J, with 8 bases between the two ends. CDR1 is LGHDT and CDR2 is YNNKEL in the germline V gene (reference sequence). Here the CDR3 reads CASSQGGGGNTIYF. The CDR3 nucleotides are TGTGCCAGCAGCCAAGGCGGTGGGGGAAACACCATATATTTT.

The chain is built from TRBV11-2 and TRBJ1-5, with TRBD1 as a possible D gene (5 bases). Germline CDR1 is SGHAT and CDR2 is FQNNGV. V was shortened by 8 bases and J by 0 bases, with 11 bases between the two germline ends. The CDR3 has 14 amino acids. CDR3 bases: TGTGCCAGCGCCGAGACAGCTAGCAATCAGCCCCAGCATTTT. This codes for CASAETASNQPQHF. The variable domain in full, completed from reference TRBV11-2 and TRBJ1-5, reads EAGVAQSPRYKIIEKRQSVAFWCNPISGHATLYWYQQILGQGPKLLIQFQNNGVVDDSQLPKDRFSAERLKGVDSTLKIQPAKLEDSAVYLCASAETASNQPQHFGDGTRLSIL.

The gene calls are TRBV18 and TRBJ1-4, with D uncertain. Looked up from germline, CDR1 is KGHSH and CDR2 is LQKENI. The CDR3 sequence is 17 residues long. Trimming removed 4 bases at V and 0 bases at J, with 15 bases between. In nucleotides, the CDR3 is TGTGCCAGCTCACTTCAATCGGCGGCTGCAACTAATGAAAAACTGTTTTTT. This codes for CASSLQSAAATNEKLFF.

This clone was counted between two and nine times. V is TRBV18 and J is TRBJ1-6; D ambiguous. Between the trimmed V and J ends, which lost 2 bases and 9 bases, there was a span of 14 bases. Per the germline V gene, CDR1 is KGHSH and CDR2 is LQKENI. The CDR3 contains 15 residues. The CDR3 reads CASSPNPGSSSPLHF. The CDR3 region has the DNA TGTGCCAGCTCACCAAATCCGGGGTCGAGTTCACCCCTCCACTTT.

The CDR3 bases are TGCGCCAGCAGTGATCGGCAGGGGAATTACGAGCAGTACTTC. Translated, it gives CASSDRQGNYEQYF. The J gene is TRBJ2-7, the V gene TRBV10-2, with D possibly TRBD1 on 6 matching bases. V was clipped by 3 bases and J by 4 bases, with 13 bases between them. Per germline, CDR1 WSHSY and CDR2 SAAADI. CDR3 length equals 14 residues.

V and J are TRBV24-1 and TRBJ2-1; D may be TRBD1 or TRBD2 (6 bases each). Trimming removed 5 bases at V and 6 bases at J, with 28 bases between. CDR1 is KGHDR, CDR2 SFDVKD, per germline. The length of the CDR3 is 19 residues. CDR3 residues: CATSVGGAPAWGQLNEQFF. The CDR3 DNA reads TGTGCCACCAGTGTCGGAGGGGCCCCAGCCTGGGGACAACTCAATGAGCAGTTCTTC.

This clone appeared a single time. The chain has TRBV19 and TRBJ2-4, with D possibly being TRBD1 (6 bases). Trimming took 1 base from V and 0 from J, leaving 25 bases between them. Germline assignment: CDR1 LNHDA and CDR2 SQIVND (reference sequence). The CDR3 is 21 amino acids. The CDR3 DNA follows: TGTGCCAGTAGTATAGGAGGGTACAGGGCGGAAAGATCCATAGCCAAAAACATTCAGTACTTC. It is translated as CASSIGGYRAERSIAKNIQYF.

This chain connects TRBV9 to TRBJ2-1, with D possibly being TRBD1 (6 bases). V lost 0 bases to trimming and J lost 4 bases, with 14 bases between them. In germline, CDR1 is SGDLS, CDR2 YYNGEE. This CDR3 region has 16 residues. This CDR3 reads CASSVGTTGPYNEQFF. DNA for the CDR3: TGTGCCAGCAGCGTAGGGACGACAGGCCCTTACAATGAGCAGTTCTTC.

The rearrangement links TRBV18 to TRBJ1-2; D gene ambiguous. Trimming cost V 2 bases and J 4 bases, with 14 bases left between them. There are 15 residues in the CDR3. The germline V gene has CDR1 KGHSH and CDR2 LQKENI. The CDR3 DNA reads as TGTGCCAGCTCACCAAGCCAAGGGCAATCCTATGGCTACACCTTC. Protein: CASSPSQGQSYGYTF.

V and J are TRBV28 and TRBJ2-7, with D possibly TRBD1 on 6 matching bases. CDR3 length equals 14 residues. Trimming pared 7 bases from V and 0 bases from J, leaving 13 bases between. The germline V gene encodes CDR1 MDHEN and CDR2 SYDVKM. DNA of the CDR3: TGTGCCAGCAATACTAAGGACAGCTCCTACGAGCAGTACTTC. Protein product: CASNTKDSSYEQYF. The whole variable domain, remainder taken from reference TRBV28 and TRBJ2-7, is DVKVTQSSRYLVKRTGEKVFLECVQDMDHENMFWYRQDPGLGLRLIYFSYDVKMKEKGDIPEGYSVSREKKERFSLILESASTNQTSMYLCASNTKDSSYEQYFGPGTRLTVT.

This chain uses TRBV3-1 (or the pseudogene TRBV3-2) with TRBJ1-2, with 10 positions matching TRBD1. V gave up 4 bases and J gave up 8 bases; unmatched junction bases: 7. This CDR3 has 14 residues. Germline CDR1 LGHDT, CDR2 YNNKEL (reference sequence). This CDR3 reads CASSPKGQGEGYTF. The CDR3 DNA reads TGTGCCAGCAGCCCCAAAGGACAGGGGGAAGGCTACACCTTC.

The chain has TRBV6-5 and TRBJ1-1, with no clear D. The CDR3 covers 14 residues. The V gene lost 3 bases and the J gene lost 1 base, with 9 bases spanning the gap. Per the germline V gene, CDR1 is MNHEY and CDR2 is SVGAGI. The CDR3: CASSYDGRNTEAFF. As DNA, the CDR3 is TGTGCCAGCAGTTATGACGGGAGGAACACTGAAGCTTTCTTT.

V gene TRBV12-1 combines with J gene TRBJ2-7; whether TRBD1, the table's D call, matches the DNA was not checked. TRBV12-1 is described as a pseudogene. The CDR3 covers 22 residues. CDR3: CASSPIDRPYDLRRQSSYEQYV. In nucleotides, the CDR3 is TGTGCCAGCAGCCCAATCGACAGACCGTATGATCTACGCCGACAGAGCTCCTACGAGCAGTACGTC.

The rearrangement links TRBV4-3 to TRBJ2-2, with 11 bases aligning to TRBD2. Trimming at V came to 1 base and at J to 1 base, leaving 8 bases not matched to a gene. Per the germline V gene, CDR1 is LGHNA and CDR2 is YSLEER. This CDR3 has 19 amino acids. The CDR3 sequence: CASSQASLTSGVNTGELFF. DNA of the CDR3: TGCGCCAGCAGCCAAGCCAGCCTGACTAGCGGGGTGAACACCGGGGAGCTGTTTTTT.

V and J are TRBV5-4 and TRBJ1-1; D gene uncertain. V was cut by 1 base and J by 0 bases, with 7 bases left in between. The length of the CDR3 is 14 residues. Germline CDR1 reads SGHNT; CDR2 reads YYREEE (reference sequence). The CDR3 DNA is TGTGCCAGCAGCTTGCTCCCAATGAACACTGAAGCTTTCTTT. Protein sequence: CASSLLPMNTEAFF.

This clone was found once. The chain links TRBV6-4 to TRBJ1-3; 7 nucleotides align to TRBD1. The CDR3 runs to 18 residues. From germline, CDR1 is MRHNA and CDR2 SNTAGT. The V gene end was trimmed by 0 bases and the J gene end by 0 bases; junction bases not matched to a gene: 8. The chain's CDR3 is CASSDSNWDRSSGNTIYF. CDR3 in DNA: TGTGCCAGCAGTGACTCGAATTGGGACAGAAGCTCTGGAAACACCATATATTTT.